Below are 32 T cell receptor beta chains sequenced from a single sample in a study of blood T cells in healthy people across ages. Sample-barcoded 5' priming and a J-beta primer mix drove a second PCR of about 6 to 12 cycles. One entry per CDR3 protein results from TCRdb running MiXCR on the 5' RACE reads. Of about 780,000 distinct CDR3 sequences listed, 35% to 60% are singletons. Sequencing was carried out using blood. These receptors all stem from a man aged 80 or over in good health.

This chain links TRBV12-3 or TRBV12-4 with TRBJ2-7, with 8 bases identical to TRBD2. J gave up 3 bases and V 6 bases, and 7 bases lay outside the gene matches. The CDR3 extends over 14 amino acids. CDR3 bases: TGTGCCAGCAGGAATAGCGGGACGTTCTACGAGCAGTACTTC. The encoded protein is CASRNSGTFYEQYF.

This clonotype occurred many times. The rearrangement joins TRBV5-1 to TRBJ2-7; 10 nucleotides agree with TRBD2. The CDR3 is made up of 14 amino acids. CDR1 and CDR2 from the germline V gene are SGHRS and YFSETQ. Losses at the gene ends were 5 bases for V and 5 bases for J; bases not matched to a gene: 7. The CDR3: CASRLPSGSNEQYF. The DNA of the CDR3 is TGCGCCAGCAGACTCCCTAGCGGGAGTAACGAGCAGTACTTC.

The rearrangement uses TRBV12-3 or TRBV12-4 and TRBJ1-2; 7 nucleotides line up with TRBD1. The CDR3 sequence is 12 residues long. The V and J ends lost 8 bases and 4 bases, in that order; junction bases with no gene match: 4. CDR3 nucleotide sequence: TGTGCCAGCGGCAGGGGGGGCTATGGCTACACCTTC. Amino acid sequence: CASGRGGYGYTF.

J is TRBJ2-2 and V is TRBV5-5; the D is unclear. The germline V gene encodes CDR1 SGHKS and CDR2 YYEKEE (reference sequence). The CDR3 covers 13 residues. V was trimmed by 6 bases and J by 1 base, leaving 7 bases between them. In DNA, the CDR3 is TGTGCCAGCAAGGGCAGGAACACCGGGGAGCTGTTTTTT. Protein sequence: CASKGRNTGELFF.

Ten or more counts support this clonotype. The rearrangement uses TRBV29-1 and TRBJ2-7, with D possibly TRBD1 on 6 matching bases. CDR1 and CDR2 from the germline V gene are SQVTM and ANQGSEA. The CDR3 length is 14 residues. The V gene lost 5 bases and the J gene lost 6 bases, with 20 bases spanning the gap. The CDR3 loop is CSVFTPLRDTEQYF. The CDR3 bases are TGCAGCGTTTTTACTCCCCTCCGGGACACCGAGCAGTACTTC.

The gene calls are TRBV10-3 and TRBJ1-5, with D maybe TRBD1 (5 bases). Germline V gene lookup returns CDR1 ENHRY and CDR2 SYGVKD. Trimming stripped 0 bases from V and 0 bases from J, with 12 bases between. The CDR3 is 17 residues long. The CDR3 reads CAISESGQGHSNQPQHF. The CDR3 nucleotides are TGTGCCATCAGTGAGTCCGGCCAGGGCCATAGCAATCAGCCCCAGCATTTT.

This clonotype has only a few counts. This sequence joins TRBV7-3 and TRBJ1-2; D might be TRBD1 (6 bases). This CDR3 contains 15 residues. The ends were cut back, 0 bases at V and 2 bases at J, with 10 bases in the middle. The germline V gene has CDR1 SGHTA and CDR2 FQGTGA. The CDR3 DNA follows: TGTGCCAGCAGCTTAACTCCCGGACAGAACTATGGCTACACCTTC. Its protein is CASSLTPGQNYGYTF.

The rearrangement uses TRBV5-1 and TRBJ1-1, with D possibly TRBD1 on 5 matching bases. The CDR3 is 15 residues long. The ends were cut back, 0 bases at V and 0 bases at J, with 9 bases in the middle. Germline V CDR1 and CDR2: SGHRS, YFSETQ. This CDR3 is CASSLEGLMNTEAFF. CDR3 sequence (DNA): TGCGCCAGCAGCTTGGAGGGACTGATGAACACTGAAGCTTTCTTT.

The V and J genes are TRBV12-3 or TRBV12-4 and TRBJ2-3; D gene unclear. The CDR3 loop spans 14 amino acids. The V end lost 4 bases, the J end lost 0 bases, and 8 bases lay between the germline ends. The CDR3 region is CASSYRPSTDTQYF. The DNA of the CDR3 is TGTGCCAGCAGTTACAGACCCAGCACAGATACGCAGTATTTT.

The chain couples TRBV10-3 to TRBJ2-5; no definite D call. Deletions cut 7 bases from V and 5 bases from J, with 14 bases between. CDR3 length: 13 amino acids. Germline CDR1 reads ENHRY; CDR2 reads SYGVKD. The CDR3 region is CAINRQFGETQYF. The DNA for the CDR3 is TGTGCCATCAACCGACAATTCGGGGAGACCCAGTACTTC.

Here the CDR3 DNA reads TGTGCCAGCAGTTACAACCAGGGGAACGAGCAGTACTTC. Amino acids: CASSYNQGNEQYF. The V and J genes are TRBV6-2 or TRBV6-3 and TRBJ2-7; the D gene is possibly TRBD1 (6 bases). CDR3 length: 13 residues. V was trimmed by 2 bases and J by 5 bases, leaving 10 bases between them. Germline lookup yields CDR1 MNHEY and CDR2 SVGEGT.

This sequence joins TRBV19 and TRBJ2-1; TRBD2 agrees at 9 bases. The CDR3 sequence is 15 residues long. The V gene's germline CDR1 is LNHDA and CDR2 SQIVND (reference sequence). J gave up 7 bases and V 4 bases, and 8 bases lay outside the gene matches. CDR3 bases: TGTGCCAGTAGTAGCGGGAGGGGTGGGCGAAATGAGCAGTTCTTC. It translates to CASSSGRGGRNEQFF.

This clonotype was recorded a few times. The chain joins TRBV7-2 to TRBJ2-5; 11 positions match TRBD1. Unmatched junction bases numbered 14, after V lost 3 bases and J lost 5 bases. Germline CDR1 SGHTA, CDR2 FQGNSA. This CDR3 region has 18 residues. Here the CDR3 reads CASSLAGTGGLSAETQYF. CDR3 DNA sequence: TGTGCCAGCAGCTTGGCCGGGACAGGGGGTTTATCAGCGGAGACCCAGTACTTC.

The chain is built from TRBV5-1 and TRBJ1-4, with a weak D call TRBD1 (6 bases). The germline CDR1 and CDR2 sequences are SGHRS and YFSETQ. The length of the CDR3 is 13 residues. The germline V and J ends were trimmed by 1 base and 8 bases, with 9 bases remaining between them. The CDR3 region has the DNA TGCGCCAGCAGCTTGCTCGGACAGGAAAAACTGTTTTTT. It encodes CASSLLGQEKLFF.

The V gene is TRBV3-1, the J gene TRBJ1-1; D not certain. The CDR3 consists of 13 residues. CDR1 and CDR2 (germline): LGHDT, YNNKEL (reference sequence). V was cut by 2 bases and J by 3 bases, with 7 bases left in between. CDR3 sequence reads: CASSQLPDTEAFF. In DNA, the CDR3 is TGTGCCAGCAGCCAATTACCTGACACTGAAGCTTTCTTT.

The chain has TRBV2 and TRBJ2-3, with a tentative D call TRBD2 (6 bases). Germline V gene lookup returns CDR1 SNHLY and CDR2 FYNNEI. The V gene lost 6 bases and the J gene lost 2 bases, with 12 bases spanning the gap. The CDR3 loop spans 14 amino acids. The CDR3 sequence: CASREWRDTDTQYF. CDR3 in DNA: TGTGCCAGCAGAGAATGGCGGGACACAGATACGCAGTATTTT. Together with reference TRBV2 and TRBJ2-3, the CDR3 gives the full variable domain: EPEVTQTPSHQVTQMGQEVILRCVPISNHLYFYWYRQILGQKVEFLVSFYNNEISEKSEIFDDQFSVERPDGSNFTLKIRSTKLEDSAMYFCASREWRDTDTQYFGPGTRLTVL.

There are a few counts of this clonotype. V usage is TRBV19 and J usage is TRBJ2-7, with 7 positions matching TRBD1. The length of the CDR3 is 14 residues. V gave up 3 bases and J gave up 0 bases; unmatched junction bases: 2. CDR1 and CDR2 (germline): LNHDA, SQIVND (reference sequence). The CDR3 sequence is CASSMGQSSYEQYF. DNA of the CDR3: TGTGCCAGTAGTATGGGACAGAGCTCCTACGAGCAGTACTTC.

This clonotype was seen a few times. This chain joins TRBV24-1 and TRBJ2-5; the match to TRBD1 covers 7 bases. Germline lookup yields CDR1 KGHDR and CDR2 SFDVKD. J lost 6 bases, V lost 2 bases, and 8 bases had no gene match. The CDR3 is 15 amino acids. The CDR3 spells CATSDSYRGAKTQYF. Here the CDR3 DNA reads TGTGCCACCAGTGATTCCTACAGGGGTGCAAAGACCCAGTACTTC.

The rearrangement joins TRBV29-1 to TRBJ1-2, with TRBD1 matching 7 bases. J gave up 7 bases and V 5 bases, and 10 bases lay outside the gene matches. The CDR3 extends over 13 amino acids. Germline V gene sequence: CDR1 SQVTM, CDR2 ANQGSEA. CDR3 coding DNA: TGCAGCGTTACCACCTCCAGGGGGAGTGGCTACACCTTC. It encodes CSVTTSRGSGYTF.

This clonotype appeared a few times. The chain recombines TRBV5-8 with TRBJ2-1; D is undetermined. V dropped 0 bases and J dropped 7 bases, with 11 bases sitting between them. From germline, CDR1 is SGHTS and CDR2 YDEGEE. The CDR3 runs 14 residues. CDR3 residues: CASSLVFSRNEQFF. The DNA for the CDR3 is TGTGCCAGCAGCTTGGTTTTTAGTAGGAATGAGCAGTTCTTC.

Written as DNA, the CDR3 is TGTGCCAGCAGCTCCTCGACAGGGGGAACCTATTCACCCCTCCACTTT. The encoded protein is CASSSSTGGTYSPLHF. The rearrangement links TRBV5-5 to TRBJ1-6; 9 bases match TRBD1. Germline CDR1 and CDR2: SGHKS and YYEKEE (reference sequence). CDR3 size: 16 residues. V shed 3 bases, J shed 8 bases, and the junction held 9 bases outside the gene matches.

The CDR3 region has the DNA TGTGCCAGCAGCACTTCCCCCATGGCACCCCTCCACTTT. Amino acid sequence: CASSTSPMAPLHF. The genes are TRBV11-2 and TRBJ1-6; D unresolved. Germline CDR1 and CDR2: SGHAT and FQNNGV. The CDR3 runs 13 residues. The V end was cut by 5 bases, the J end by 11 bases, with 13 bases between. Supplemented by reference TRBV11-2 and TRBJ1-6, the full variable domain reads EAGVAQSPRYKIIEKRQSVAFWCNPISGHATLYWYQQILGQGPKLLIQFQNNGVVDDSQLPKDRFSAERLKGVDSTLKIQPAKLEDSAVYLCASSTSPMAPLHFGNGTRLTVT.

V and J are TRBV5-1 and TRBJ2-1, with 7 bases identical to TRBD2. Trimming removed 3 bases from V and 4 bases from J; junction bases left unmatched: 13. This CDR3 contains 17 residues. Germline V gives CDR1 SGHRS, CDR2 YFSETQ. The CDR3 reads CASSWKRLADRYNEQFF. The CDR3, as DNA: TGCGCCAGCAGCTGGAAAAGACTAGCCGACCGATACAATGAGCAGTTCTTC.

This clonotype has just a few counts. The chain couples TRBV20-1 to TRBJ2-7; D call uncertain. The CDR3 is 11 amino acids. V was pared by 5 bases and J by 1 base, with 6 bases between. Germline CDR1 and CDR2: DFQATT and SNEGSKA (reference sequence). Here the CDR3 reads CSASQSYEQYF. In DNA, the CDR3 is TGCAGTGCTTCCCAGTCCTACGAGCAGTACTTC.

V gene TRBV20-1 combines with J gene TRBJ2-4; 11 bases align to TRBD1. The assigned J gene may be wrong: the sequence end matches TRBJ2-7 better. CDR1 is DFQATT, CDR2 SNEGSKA, per germline (reference sequence). This CDR3 is built from 13 residues. This CDR3 reads CRGGQGVSYEQYF. As DNA, the CDR3 is TGCAGGGGGGGACAGGGGGTTTCCTACGAGCAGTACTTC.

This clonotype appeared once. This rearrangement joins TRBV18 to TRBJ1-6; D gene uncertain. The V end was cut by 5 bases, the J end by 13 bases, with 24 bases between. CDR1 is KGHSH and CDR2 is LQKENI in the germline V gene. The CDR3 contains 16 residues. The CDR3 nucleotides are TGTGCCAGCTCAGCTTCGACGGTAAACTCCGGCAGGCCCCTCCACTTT. Translated, it gives CASSASTVNSGRPLHF.

This chain joins TRBV7-2 and TRBJ2-5; possibly TRBD1 or TRBD2 for D (5 bases each). Germline loops: CDR1 SGHTA, CDR2 FQGNSA. This CDR3 comprises 14 residues. Trimming stripped 6 bases from V and 11 bases from J, with 22 bases between. The CDR3 here is CASSSGTALGEQYF. CDR3 sequence (DNA): TGTGCCAGCAGTTCCGGGACGGCCCTTGGAGAGCAGTACTTC.

Concerning this clonotype itself: With a much larger clone just one base away, this may be a read error. V gene TRBV7-9 combines with J gene TRBJ2-5; D unclear. Germline assignment: CDR1 SEHNR and CDR2 FQNEAQ (reference sequence). Deletions cut 8 bases from V and 1 base from J, with 14 bases between. The CDR3 extends over 14 amino acids. The chain's CDR3 is CASSKAGPQETQYF. As DNA, the CDR3 is TGTGCCAGCTCCAAGGCAGGCCCCCAAGAGACCCAGTACTTC.

CDR3 coding DNA: TGCAGCGTTGAAGAAAACCAGGGGTATAACGAGCAGTACTTC. Encoded protein: CSVEENQGYNEQYF. The J gene is TRBJ2-7, the V gene TRBV29-1, with TRBD1 as a possible D gene (6 bases). The CDR3 is made up of 14 amino acids. Per the germline V gene, CDR1 is SQVTM and CDR2 is ANQGSEA. The V end was cut by 0 bases, the J end by 5 bases, with 14 bases between.

The J gene is TRBJ2-4, the V gene TRBV5-1, with D perhaps assigned TRBD1 or TRBD2 (5 bases each). The J call may be in error: the DNA end matches TRBJ2-7 better. The germline gives CDR1 SGHRS, CDR2 YFSETQ. The CDR3 totals 15 residues. In DNA form, the CDR3 reads TGCGCCAGCAGCGCCTGGGACGGTTCAACCTACGAGCAGTACTTC. It codes for CASSAWDGSTYEQYF.

A single count supports this clonotype. This chain connects TRBV5-1 to TRBJ2-3, with 7 bases aligning to TRBD2. V lost 2 bases, J lost 2 bases, and 2 bases stayed unmatched. This CDR3 contains 14 residues. Per the germline V gene, CDR1 is SGHRS and CDR2 is YFSETQ. The CDR3 region has the DNA TGCGCCAGCAGCTTTGGGGGGGACACAGATACGCAGTATTTT. Amino acid sequence: CASSFGGDTDTQYF.

This clonotype has just a few counts. This chain uses TRBV7-9 with TRBJ2-7, with 7 bases aligning to TRBD1. This CDR3 contains 15 residues. The trim removed 4 bases at V and 1 base at J, leaving 7 bases unmatched. Germline V CDR1 and CDR2: SEHNR, FQNEAQ (reference sequence). The CDR3 nucleotides are TGTGCCAGCAGCTCTTCGGACAGGCCTTCCTACGAGCAGTACTTC. Translating it yields CASSSSDRPSYEQYF.